This T cell receptor beta chain stems from a study of blood T cell repertoires in COVID-19. About the research overall: COVID-19 samples, acute and convalescent, were from the United States, Italy and Spain. From T cells, B-cell-depleted T cells, or PBMCs came the material, which was cDNA or gDNA.

In the study's own analysis: Estimated nucleated cell counts came from reference gene primer amplification. Sequenced by immunoSEQ multiplex PCR; TCRdb stores in-frame clones only, minus some. V and J calls and clone size follow that table, whereas D and trimming were derived from the DNA. The sample shows some 14,000 clones, about 85% of them seen only once. This clone was recorded once. Germline CDR1 LGHNA, CDR2 YSLEER. V was pared by 4 bases and J by 4 bases, with 25 bases between. The CDR3 has 18 amino acids. The specimen was peripheral blood. This clonotype was sampled from a human donor in a cohort sampled during active COVID-19. The rearrangement links TRBV4-3 to TRBJ2-5, with D possibly TRBD2 on 6 matching bases. CDR3 loop: CASSPLVFGSRHGETQYF. CDR3 DNA: TGCGCCAGCAGCCCCTTGGTGTTCGGGAGTCGACACGGAGAGACCCAGTACTTC.